Below are 27 T cell receptor beta chains sequenced from a single sample in a study of OX40 agonist ivuxolimab in advanced cancers. TCRdb's copy holds only in-frame clones and misses some; the assay was immunoSEQ multiplex PCR. The repertoire consists of over 45,000 clones, with roughly 86% occurring once and the leading ten covering 0.85% to 1%. Here the sequenced sample was CD4+ or CD8+ T cells sorted from blood, taken in a trial of the OX40 agonist ivuxolimab. These receptors all stem from an adult with an advanced solid tumor such as melanoma, head and neck, liver or kidney cancer.

This clone was counted once. V usage is TRBV7-9 and J usage is TRBJ1-2; the match to TRBD1 covers 11 bases. Germline loops: CDR1 SEHNR, CDR2 FQNEAQ (reference sequence). The CDR3 is 14 amino acids. Germline trimming cut 6 bases from V and 2 bases from J; bases unmatched to any gene: 2. The CDR3 region is CASSRDRGNYGYTF. The CDR3 DNA is TGTGCCAGCAGTCGGGACAGGGGGAACTATGGCTACACCTTC.

For the CDR3, the DNA is TGCGCCAGCAGCTTAGACCCCCAAGCTTACCGTAGGTATTTT. This encodes CASSLDPQAYRRYF. V usage is TRBV5-1 and J usage is TRBJ2-3; no reliable D call. V lost 2 bases and J lost 14, with 21 bases in between. The CDR3 spans 14 residues. Germline V gives CDR1 SGHRS, CDR2 YFSETQ. Complete variable domain (other parts from reference TRBV5-1 and TRBJ2-3): KAGVTQTPRYLIKTRGQQVTLSCSPISGHRSVSWYQQTPGQGLQFLFEYFSETQRNKGNFPGRFSGRQFSNSRSEMNVSTLELGDSALYLCASSLDPQAYRRYFGPGTRLTVL.

The V call is TRBV18, the J call TRBJ2-2; D is possibly TRBD1 (6 bases). Germline values: CDR1 KGHSH, CDR2 LQKENI. The CDR3 consists of 17 residues. Between the trimmed V and J ends, which lost 4 bases and 2 bases, there was a span of 17 bases. CDR3 in DNA: TGTGCCAGCTCACTCCTAAACAGGGTATCAAACACCGGGGAGCTGTTTTTT. Its protein is CASSLLNRVSNTGELFF. Based on the CDR3 plus reference TRBV18 and TRBJ2-2, the full variable domain is NAGVMQNPRHLVRRRGQEARLRCSPMKGHSHVYWYRQLPEEGLKFMVYLQKENIIDESGMPKERFSAEFPKEGPSILRIQQVVRGDSAAYFCASSLLNRVSNTGELFFGEGSRLTVL.

This rearrangement joins TRBV30 to TRBJ2-2; D not resolved. This CDR3 has 15 residues. V was trimmed by 4 bases and J by 1 base, leaving 13 bases between them. Germline V lookup: CDR1 GTSNPN, CDR2 SVGIG (reference sequence). CDR3 residues: CAWTRLMGNTGELFF. The DNA for the CDR3 is TGTGCCTGGACCCGACTGATGGGGAACACCGGGGAGCTGTTTTTT.

V is TRBV5-1 and J is TRBJ1-4; the match to TRBD1 covers 9 bases. CDR1 and CDR2 (germline): SGHRS, YFSETQ. With V trimmed by 4 bases and J by 2 bases, 12 bases remained unmatched. The CDR3 extends over 18 amino acids. DNA of the CDR3: TGCGCCAGCAGCGCGACCACAGGGGGCGCGAGGACTAATGAAAAACTGTTTTTT. It specifies CASSATTGGARTNEKLFF. The full variable domain, rest sourced from reference TRBV5-1 and TRBJ1-4, is KAGVTQTPRYLIKTRGQQVTLSCSPISGHRSVSWYQQTPGQGLQFLFEYFSETQRNKGNFPGRFSGRQFSNSRSEMNVSTLELGDSALYLCASSATTGGARTNEKLFFGSGTQLSVL.

V is TRBV7-6 and J is TRBJ2-3; 9 bases line up with TRBD2. Trimming cost V 2 bases and J 7 bases; bases outside gene matches: 10. The V gene's germline CDR1 is SGHVS and CDR2 FNYEAQ. The CDR3 runs to 16 residues. CDR3 amino acids: CASSLRSAGGGNTQYF. As DNA, the CDR3 is TGTGCCAGCAGCTTAAGGTCAGCGGGGGGCGGAAATACGCAGTATTTT.

The chain uses TRBV6-5 and TRBJ1-5, with a possible D match to TRBD1 (6 bases). The ends were cut back, 2 bases at V and 9 bases at J, with 17 bases in the middle. Germline V gives CDR1 MNHEY, CDR2 SVGAGI. The CDR3 runs 15 residues. The CDR3 DNA follows: TGTGCCAGCAGTTACGGCAGGGGAGTTGCTGGGCCCCAGCATTTT. It translates to CASSYGRGVAGPQHF.

V gene TRBV5-1 combines with J gene TRBJ2-3, with TRBD1 identical over 11 bases. The V and J ends lost 3 bases and 2 bases, in that order; junction bases with no gene match: 5. The CDR3 loop spans 16 amino acids. CDR1 and CDR2 (germline): SGHRS, YFSETQ. This chain's CDR3 is CASSWEGQGATDTQYF. In DNA, the CDR3 is TGCGCCAGCAGCTGGGAAGGACAGGGGGCCACAGATACGCAGTATTTT.

The V gene is TRBV5-1, the J gene TRBJ1-2, with 9 bases matching TRBD1. The CDR3 loop spans 14 amino acids. The V segment lost 2 bases and the J segment 5 bases; nucleotides outside the gene matches: 4. In germline, CDR1 is SGHRS, CDR2 YFSETQ. CDR3 sequence (DNA): TGCGCCAGCAGCTTACAGGGGGCGAGTTATGGCTACACCTTC. Its protein is CASSLQGASYGYTF.

The chain is built from TRBV5-4 and TRBJ1-5, with D possibly TRBD1 on 5 matching bases. Germline V CDR1 and CDR2: SGHNT, YYREEE (reference sequence). Trimming removed 6 bases at V and 7 bases at J, with 17 bases between. The CDR3 sequence is 14 residues long. The CDR3 nucleotides are TGTGCCAGCAACCTCTGGGGTTCAGGGCAGCCCCAGCATTTT. Translated, it gives CASNLWGSGQPQHF.

V gene TRBV19 combines with J gene TRBJ1-5; D not resolved. CDR3 length equals 13 residues. V dropped 6 bases and J dropped 8 bases, with 14 bases sitting between them. Germline lookup yields CDR1 LNHDA and CDR2 SQIVND (reference sequence). CDR3 in amino acids: CASRLAEFEPQHF. The CDR3 DNA reads TGTGCCAGTAGGTTGGCCGAGTTTGAGCCCCAGCATTTT.

The chain links TRBV10-3 to TRBJ1-2; D perhaps matches TRBD1 (5 bases). The ends were cut back, 2 bases at V and 3 bases at J, with 19 bases in the middle. Looked up from germline, CDR1 is ENHRY and CDR2 is SYGVKD. This CDR3 comprises 17 residues. The CDR3 here is CAISEPLSPRGYYGYTF. The CDR3 bases are TGTGCCATCAGTGAGCCTCTCTCCCCAAGGGGCTACTATGGCTACACCTTC.

This chain links TRBV7-9 with TRBJ1-3; D gene unclear. In germline, CDR1 is SEHNR, CDR2 FQNEAQ (reference sequence). CDR3 length: 16 residues. Deletions cut 2 bases from V and 0 bases from J, with 11 bases between. In nucleotides, the CDR3 is TGTGCCAGCAGCTTATGGACTTACCACTCTGGAAACACCATATATTTT. This encodes CASSLWTYHSGNTIYF.

V gene TRBV2 combines with J gene TRBJ1-3, with 7 bases lining up with TRBD1. Germline V CDR1 and CDR2: SNHLY, FYNNEI. Germline trimming cut 6 bases from V and 9 bases from J; bases unmatched to any gene: 11. The CDR3 length is 14 residues. The CDR3 loop is CASSEDRFGLTIYF. The CDR3 DNA reads as TGTGCCAGCAGCGAGGACAGGTTCGGGCTCACCATATATTTT.

This clone appeared a single time. V usage is TRBV10-3 and J usage is TRBJ1-1, with D maybe TRBD1 (6 bases). Germline CDR1 and CDR2: ENHRY and SYGVKD. The CDR3 runs to 13 residues. Trimming removed 5 bases from V and 8 bases from J, with 15 bases in between. The CDR3 region has the DNA TGTGCCATCAGTACGGGATCAGGGGACGAAGCTTTCTTT. Amino acids: CAISTGSGDEAFF.

On this clone itself: The sample carries other DNA sequences with the same CDR3. The J gene is TRBJ1-1, the V gene TRBV7-8, with a possible D match to TRBD1 (6 bases). Trimming stripped 1 base from V and 3 bases from J, with 6 bases between. The germline CDR1 and CDR2 sequences are SGHVS and FQNEAQ. The CDR3 extends over 13 amino acids. Here the CDR3 reads CASSLDRDTEAFF. Written as DNA, the CDR3 is TGTGCCAGCAGCTTAGACAGGGACACTGAAGCTTTCTTT.

The sample holds one count of this clone. This chain joins TRBV7-9 and TRBJ1-2, with 7 bases identical to TRBD1. CDR3 size: 14 residues. The J segment lost 4 bases and the V segment lost 5 bases, leaving 7 bases of the junction unmatched. Germline-derived CDR1 and CDR2 are SEHNR and FQNEAQ (reference sequence). The chain's CDR3 is CASSNQGGPYGYTF. The DNA for the CDR3 is TGTGCCAGCAGCAACCAGGGGGGGCCCTATGGCTACACCTTC.

The gene calls are TRBV6-6 and TRBJ1-3; maybe TRBD1 (5 bases). Trimming took off 4 bases at V and 1 base at J, with 14 bases between the two ends. The CDR3 is 16 residues long. The germline V gene has CDR1 MNHNY and CDR2 SVGAGI (reference sequence). The CDR3 protein is CASSSQGARSGNTIYF. CDR3 in DNA: TGTGCCAGCAGTTCGCAGGGTGCAAGGTCTGGAAACACCATATATTTT.

The chain couples TRBV10-3 to TRBJ2-7; tentatively, D is TRBD1 (6 bases). The CDR3 contains 17 residues. V shed 10 bases and J shed 0 bases, with 25 bases lying between them. Germline V gives CDR1 ENHRY, CDR2 SYGVKD. This CDR3 is CASQRDIGSGSSYEQYF. The CDR3 nucleotides read TGTGCCAGTCAACGGGACATTGGGAGCGGCAGCTCCTACGAGCAGTACTTC.

DNA for the CDR3: TGCGCCAGCAGCCTTTCCCCGACAGGTACCTACGAGCAGTACTTC. The encoded protein is CASSLSPTGTYEQYF. The J gene is TRBJ2-7, the V gene TRBV5-1, with D possibly TRBD1 on 6 matching bases. Germline loops: CDR1 SGHRS, CDR2 YFSETQ. The CDR3 runs 15 residues. V was cut by 4 bases and J by 2 bases, with 16 bases left in between.

The chain is built from TRBV2 and TRBJ1-2; the D gene is possibly TRBD1 (5 bases). Trimming cost V 7 bases and J 7 bases, with 13 bases left between them. The CDR3 has 12 residues. Germline V CDR1 and CDR2: SNHLY, FYNNEI. The CDR3 bases are TGTGCCAGCAAAGGGGACTTCGGTGGCTACACCTTC. Protein product: CASKGDFGGYTF. Filled out from reference TRBV2 and TRBJ1-2, the complete variable domain reads EPEVTQTPSHQVTQMGQEVILRCVPISNHLYFYWYRQILGQKVEFLVSFYNNEISEKSEIFDDQFSVERPDGSNFTLKIRSTKLEDSAMYFCASKGDFGGYTFGSGTRLTVV.

The chain recombines TRBV15 with TRBJ2-5; D is possibly TRBD2 (7 bases). Trimming pared 0 bases from V and 5 bases from J, leaving 16 bases between. In germline, CDR1 is LNHNV, CDR2 YYDKDF (reference sequence). This CDR3 is built from 16 residues. Here the CDR3 reads CATSRDARGGLETQYF. In DNA, the CDR3 is TGTGCCACCAGCAGAGATGCGAGGGGGGGCTTGGAGACCCAGTACTTC. The full variable domain, rest sourced from reference TRBV15 and TRBJ2-5, is DAMVIQNPRYQVTQFGKPVTLSCSQTLNHNVMYWYQQKSSQAPKLLFHYYDKDFNNEADTPDNFQSRRPNTSFCFLDIRSPGLGDTAMYLCATSRDARGGLETQYFGPGTRLLVL.

The chain couples TRBV11-2 to TRBJ2-7, with TRBD2 identical over 8 bases. This CDR3 comprises 14 residues. In germline, CDR1 is SGHAT, CDR2 FQNNGV. V shed 0 bases and J 6 bases; nucleotides not matched to a gene: 4. DNA of the CDR3: TGTGCCAGCAGCTTAGATCGGACTAGCCTCGAGCAGTACTTC. Protein: CASSLDRTSLEQYF.

This chain joins TRBV6-1 and TRBJ2-7; D is unclear. V dropped 7 bases and J dropped 2 bases, with 18 bases sitting between them. CDR3 length: 15 amino acids. Germline-derived CDR1 and CDR2 are MNHNS and SASEGT. The CDR3, as DNA: TGTGCCAGCACCGGAACCCACAGCGCGACCTACGAGCAGTACTTC. It yields the protein CASTGTHSATYEQYF.

The chain joins TRBV15 to TRBJ2-7; TRBD1 aligns across 9 bases. Losses at the gene ends were 5 bases for V and 9 bases for J; bases not matched to a gene: 11. The CDR3 loop spans 14 amino acids. The germline V gene has CDR1 LNHNV and CDR2 YYDKDF (reference sequence). CDR3 residues: CATSVGQGNPRQYF. The CDR3 DNA reads TGTGCCACCAGCGTGGGACAGGGAAACCCTCGGCAGTACTTC.

The CDR3 region is CASGQTSSTDTQYF. CDR3 coding DNA: TGTGCTAGTGGTCAGACAAGTAGCACAGATACGCAGTATTTT. The V gene is TRBV12-5, the J gene TRBJ2-3; D is ambiguous. Germline CDR1 LGHNT, CDR2 FRNRAP. V was shortened by 5 bases and J by 0 bases, with 9 bases between the two germline ends. The CDR3 has 14 residues.

The chain is built from TRBV5-8 and TRBJ1-2; D not certain. V lost 4 bases to trimming and J lost 1 base, with 8 bases between them. The germline V gene has CDR1 SGHTS and CDR2 YDEGEE. The CDR3 is 13 amino acids. The CDR3 region is CASSRYYNYGYTF. CDR3 nucleotides: TGTGCCAGCAGCCGATATTATAACTATGGCTACACCTTC.